This T cell receptor (beta chain) was sequenced during a study of yellow fever vaccine responses in identical twins. Points from the study as a whole: The T cell response to vaccination in identical twins was reportedly partly convergent and partly personalized.

TCRdb independently ran MiXCR on the RT-PCR reads; one entry per CDR3 protein. The sample holds roughly 7,200 distinct CDR3 sequences, 84% seen once. The germline CDR1 and CDR2 sequences are KGHSH and LQKENI. This CDR3 comprises 14 residues. The ends were cut back, 0 bases at V and 2 bases at J, with 4 bases in the middle. With regard to this clonotype: Its antigen is as yet unknown.

V is TRBV18 and J is TRBJ2-2, with D unresolved. Here the sequenced sample was T cells from blood (PBMCs), unsorted or a sorted subset (not recorded which), taken before or after yellow fever vaccination (not recorded which). This TCR came from a woman between 18 and 29 years old who received the yellow fever vaccine. The DNA for the CDR3 is TGTGCCAGCTCACCACCGTTAAACACCGGGGAGCTGTTTTTT. It translates to CASSPPLNTGELFF.